This T cell receptor (beta chain) was sequenced for a study of blood T cell repertoires in COVID-19. The wider study: From the United States, Italy and Spain came samples of acute and convalescent COVID-19. Sources were T cells, B-cell-depleted T cells, or PBMCs; the material itself was cDNA or gDNA.

The CDR3 loop spans 17 amino acids. The germline gives CDR1 MNHEY, CDR2 SMNVEV (reference sequence). The V and J ends lost 4 bases and 3 bases respectively, with 16 bases between them. Profiled with immunoSEQ multiplex PCR; TCRdb holds only in-frame clones, not every one. The table includes 200,000 to 250,000 clones, 84% detected once. The study drew participants aged about 18 to 89 years from some 23 US areas. The chain carries TRBV27 and TRBJ1-6; D is ambiguous. Sequenced sample: PBMCs or T cells enriched from blood (not recorded which). The TCR sequence derives from a woman aged 40-49 years who had recovered from COVID-19. The CDR3 DNA reads as TGTGCCAGCAGTTCCGTACAGACACTCAACTATAATTCACCCCTCCACTTT. Translated: CASSSVQTLNYNSPLHF.